This is a list of T cell receptor beta chains from one sample in a study of blood T cell repertoires in COVID-19. Some clones are missing from TCRdb's copy, which holds only in-frame ones; the method was immunoSEQ multiplex PCR. The table shows more than 65,000 clones, with approximately 90% occurring only once. Sequences were obtained from peripheral blood. The receptors stem from a woman of 80 years or more with active or convalescent COVID-19. Both conserved end residues are part of each CDR3. A D gene is named only where the DNA matches it firmly. Part of the rows lack a size; the others show once, few, many or a class for expanded clones.

once	TRBV24-1	TRBJ1-1	.	CATRNTLNTEAFF	TGTGCCACCAGGAACACACTGAACACTGAAGCTTTCTTT
.	TRBV7-2	TRBJ2-3	TRBD2	CASSLLLAGTDTQYF	TGTGCCAGCAGCTTATTACTAGCGGGCACAGATACGCAGTATTTT
.	TRBV28	TRBJ2-1	TRBD2	CASSPLAGVGFNEQFF	TGTGCCAGCAGTCCTCTAGCGGGAGTAGGGTTCAATGAGCAGTTCTTC
.	TRBV10-2	TRBJ2-2	TRBD1	CASRNRGETGELFF	TGCGCCAGCAGGAACAGGGGGGAAACCGGGGAGCTGTTTTTT
.	TRBV18	TRBJ2-5	.	CASSRSMEETQYF	TGTGCCAGCTCACGGAGCATGGAGGAGACCCAGTACTTC
.	TRBV2	TRBJ2-1	TRBD2	CASSSAGGGYNEQFF	TGTGCCAGCAGCTCTGCGGGGGGTGGCTACAATGAGCAGTTCTTC
.	TRBV28	TRBJ1-1	TRBD1	CASRSQGAETEAFF	TGTGCCAGCAGATCCCAGGGGGCAGAAACTGAAGCTTTCTTT
.	TRBV6-4	TRBJ2-3	.	CASSAGSGTQYF	TGTGCCAGCAGTGCCGGCTCGGGTACGCAGTATTTT
.	TRBV27	TRBJ1-2	.	CASSSALNYGYTF	TGTGCCAGCAGTTCTGCTCTAAACTATGGCTACACCTTC
.	TRBV6-1	TRBJ1-2	.	CASSEALPWGGDGYTF	TGTGCCAGCAGTGAAGCGCTTCCCTGGGGAGGGGATGGCTACACCTTC
.	TRBV5-5	TRBJ1-1	.	CASSQEVNTEAFF	TGTGCCAGCAGCCAAGAGGTGAACACTGAAGCTTTCTTT
.	TRBV12-3/TRBV12-4	TRBJ2-4	.	CASSLGAGIQYF	TGTGCCAGCAGTTTGGGCGCGGGCATTCAGTACTTC
.	TRBV7-9	TRBJ1-6	.	CASTREGGNSPLHF	TGTGCCAGCACCAGGGAGGGTGGGAATTCACCCCTCCACTTT
.	TRBV20-1	TRBJ1-2	.	CSASFGYGYTF	TGCAGTGCTAGTTTCGGCTATGGCTACACCTTC
.	TRBV4-2	TRBJ2-5	TRBD2	CASSQDRASGSQETQYF	TGTGCCAGCAGCCAAGATCGGGCTAGCGGGTCCCAAGAGACCCAGTACTTC
.	TRBV7-2	TRBJ2-7	.	CASSIRDSKSYEQYF	TGTGCCAGCAGCATTCGGGACTCTAAATCCTACGAGCAGTACTTC
.	TRBV4-3	TRBJ2-5	.	CASSQGPKETQYF	TGCGCCAGCAGCCAAGGTCCCAAAGAGACCCAGTACTTC
.	TRBV7-2	TRBJ2-2	TRBD2	CASSLLVAGAGELFF	TGTGCCAGCAGCTTATTAGTAGCGGGAGCCGGGGAGCTGTTTTTT
.	TRBV4-2	TRBJ1-1	.	CASSQVGTMNTEAFF	TGTGCCAGCAGCCAAGTCGGTACGATGAACACTGAAGCTTTCTTT
.	TRBV28	TRBJ1-2	.	CASSWGFRYGYTF	TGTGCCAGCAGCTGGGGCTTCCGCTATGGCTACACCTTC
.	TRBV28	TRBJ1-6	TRBD1	CASTIQGVNSPLHF	TGTGCCAGCACCATACAGGGGGTTAATTCACCCCTCCACTTT
.	TRBV7-2	TRBJ2-7	.	CASSLGGTAFSYEQYF	TGTGCCAGCAGCTTAGGAGGGACTGCCTTCTCCTACGAGCAGTACTTC
.	TRBV7-2	TRBJ1-3	TRBD1	CASSLGQGYTIYF	TGTGCCAGCAGCTTAGGACAGGGATACACCATATATTTT
.	TRBV19	TRBJ2-5	TRBD1	CASSISAGTEETQYF	TGTGCCAGTAGTATCTCCGCCGGGACAGAAGAGACCCAGTACTTC
.	TRBV3-1/TRBV3-2	TRBJ2-7	TRBD2	CASSHSGVSYEQYF	TGTGCCAGCAGCCACAGCGGGGTATCCTACGAGCAGTACTTC
.	TRBV30	TRBJ1-5	.	CAWSVGVEKPQHF	TGTGCCTGGAGTGTAGGGGTCGAGAAGCCCCAGCATTTT
.	TRBV15	TRBJ1-3	TRBD1	CATSRPGTATGNTIYF	TGTGCCACCAGCAGACCCGGGACAGCCACTGGAAACACCATATATTTT
.	TRBV3-1/TRBV3-2	TRBJ1-2	.	CASSQERQYGYTF	TGTGCCAGCAGCCAAGAGAGGCAATATGGCTACACCTTC
few	TRBV7-8	TRBJ1-6	.	CASTVAEGVNSPLHF	TGTGCCAGCACCGTCGCGGAGGGTGTGAATTCACCCCTCCACTTT
.	TRBV19	TRBJ2-3	.	CASRSVGTDTQYF	TGTGCCAGTAGGTCGGTTGGCACAGATACGCAGTATTTT
.	TRBV30	TRBJ2-5	TRBD2	CAGRGLAGRGTQYF	TGTGCCGGGCGGGGGCTAGCGGGGAGGGGGACCCAGTACTTC
once	TRBV6-2/TRBV6-3	TRBJ1-2	.	CASSKDRSSGYTF	TGTGCCAGCAGTAAAGACAGGTCTAGCGGCTACACCTTC
once	TRBV7-9	TRBJ1-3	.	CASSLVVASSGNTIYF	TGTGCCAGCAGCTTAGTGGTCGCGAGCTCTGGAAACACCATATATTTT
.	TRBV5-1	TRBJ2-7	TRBD2	CASSLILAGATEQYF	TGCGCCAGCAGCTTGATTCTGGCGGGAGCGACCGAGCAGTACTTC
.	TRBV7-2	TRBJ2-5	.	CASSSNSQETQYF	TGTGCCAGCAGCTCAAACAGTCAAGAGACCCAGTACTTC
.	TRBV24-1	TRBJ2-6	.	CATSDRAGRSSGANVLTF	TGTGCCACCAGTGATAGGGCGGGACGGAGCTCTGGGGCCAACGTCCTGACTTTC
.	TRBV28	TRBJ1-2	.	CASSVTDKVYGYTF	TGTGCCAGCAGTGTGACAGACAAAGTTTATGGCTACACCTTC
.	TRBV27	TRBJ2-2	TRBD2	CASSRRTSGAGRTGELFF	TGTGCCAGCAGTCGGAGGACTAGCGGGGCGGGAAGAACCGGGGAGCTGTTTTTT
.	TRBV14	TRBJ2-7	.	CASSRDLSSYEQYF	TGTGCCAGCAGCCGCGATCTAAGCTCCTACGAGCAGTACTTC
.	TRBV7-6	TRBJ1-1	TRBD1	CASSQPGGTGVNTEAFF	TGTGCCAGCAGCCAACCCGGTGGGACAGGGGTGAACACTGAAGCTTTCTTT
once	TRBV30	TRBJ1-3	.	CAWSRGSSGNTIYF	TGTGCCTGGAGTCGAGGGAGCTCTGGAAACACCATATATTTT
.	TRBV11-2	TRBJ2-1	TRBD2	CASSSSPGGYNEQFF	TGTGCCAGCAGCTCGTCCCCGGGAGGCTACAATGAGCAGTTCTTC
.	TRBV9	TRBJ2-5	.	CASSVGGREETQYF	TGTGCCAGCAGCGTGGGTGGCAGGGAAGAGACCCAGTACTTC
once	TRBV7-2	TRBJ1-4	.	CASSFGSSLNEKLFF	TGTGCCAGCAGCTTCGGGTCATCCCTTAATGAAAAACTGTTTTTT
.	TRBV7-9	TRBJ2-4	TRBD2	CASSLVGGRAKNIQYF	TGTGCCAGCAGCTTAGTCGGCGGGAGGGCCAAAAACATTCAGTACTTC
once	TRBV28	TRBJ2-4	.	CASSSTIQGGIQYF	TGTGCCAGCAGTTCTACAATACAGGGCGGCATTCAGTACTTC
.	TRBV28	TRBJ1-5	TRBD1	CASSLSHRGRNQPQHF	TGTGCCAGCAGTTTATCACACAGGGGGAGGAATCAGCCCCAGCATTTT
once	TRBV11-2	TRBJ2-3	.	CASSLGPNTQYF	TGTGCCAGCAGCTTAGGGCCGAATACGCAGTATTTT
.	TRBV7-8	TRBJ2-7	TRBD1	CASSQGTGGISYEQYF	TGTGCCAGCAGCCAAGGGACAGGGGGGATCTCCTACGAGCAGTACTTC
.	TRBV27	TRBJ2-5	.	CASSPTREAETQYF	TGTGCCAGCAGCCCCACTAGGGAAGCCGAGACCCAGTACTTC
.	TRBV18	TRBJ1-2	.	CASSPRREGYTF	TGTGCCAGCTCACCGCGCCGGGAAGGCTACACCTTC
.	TRBV21-1	TRBJ1-2	.	CAGLQVGEVYGYTF	TGTGCCGGCCTCCAGGTGGGAGAGGTATATGGCTACACCTTC
.	TRBV5-6	TRBJ2-5	.	CASSFAGQETQYF	TGTGCCAGCAGCTTTGCAGGACAAGAGACCCAGTACTTC
.	TRBV6-2/TRBV6-3	TRBJ2-5	.	CASSYPQMWETQYF	TGTGCCAGCAGTTACCCCCAGATGTGGGAGACCCAGTACTTC